This is a list of T cell receptor beta chains from one sample in a study of T cells in Graves' hyperthyroidism and ophthalmopathy. Via MiXCR, TCRdb re-called the multiplex PCR reads, giving one row per CDR3 protein. The sample carries around 580,000 distinct CDR3 sequences, 16% recorded once. Sequenced sample: blood. These receptors were obtained from a woman between 18 and 29 years old with Graves' hyperthyroidism. Each CDR3 is given with its conserved first and last residue. Fields, in order: D gene, clone size, J gene, V gene, CDR3 protein, CDR3 DNA. A D gene is named only where the DNA matches it firmly. For some rows the clone size is stated as once, few or many, or as a class when expanded; others skip it.

NA few TRBJ1-6 TRBV3-1 CASSQGSGAKNSPLHF TGTGCCAGCAGCCAGGGATCGGGGGCTAAGAATTCACCCCTCCACTTT
TRBD1 NA TRBJ2-7 TRBV2 CASSQVALAGQGAGEQYF TGTGCCAGCAGCCAGGTGGCCCTAGCGGGACAGGGGGCTGGCGAGCAGTACTTC
TRBD1 NA TRBJ2-3 TRBV20-1 CSASGGQVTDTQYF TGCAGTGCTAGTGGCGGACAGGTGACAGATACGCAGTATTTT
NA NA TRBJ2-2 TRBV5-1 CASSGDMAGELFF TGCGCCAGCAGCGGGGACATGGCCGGGGAGCTGTTTTTT
NA many TRBJ1-2 TRBV20-1 CSAPDYGYTF TGCAGTGCCCCCGACTATGGCTACACCTTC
TRBD2 few TRBJ2-2 TRBV13 CASSPREVNTGELFF TGTGCCAGCTCGCCGCGGGAGGTGAACACCGGGGAGCTGTTTTTT
NA many TRBJ1-5 TRBV7-2 CASSLIPGSNQPQHF TGTGCCAGCAGCTTAATCCCGGGCAGCAATCAGCCCCAGCATTTT
NA NA TRBJ2-3 TRBV6-9 CASSYRESSDTQYF TGTGCCAGCAGTTACCGGGAGTCATCCGATACGCAGTATTTT
NA few TRBJ2-7 TRBV20-1 CSARSSYEQYF TGCAGTGCTAGGTCCTCCTACGAGCAGTACTTC
NA many TRBJ1-1 TRBV6-2/TRBV6-3 CATSREASQAFF TGTGCCACCTCTAGGGAGGCGAGTCAAGCTTTCTTT
NA many TRBJ2-3 TRBV28 CASTRGGGLTDTQYF TGTGCCAGCACAAGGGGTGGGGGCCTCACAGATACGCAGTATTTT
NA NA TRBJ1-5 TRBV12-5 CASALRPWTGKEQPQHF TGTGCTAGTGCTCTGCGACCTTGGACGGGGAAGGAGCAGCCCCAGCATTTT
TRBD2 many TRBJ2-1 TRBV10-3 CAISNPGLAGVHNEQFF TGTGCCATCAGCAATCCGGGACTAGCGGGAGTGCACAATGAGCAGTTCTTC
NA many TRBJ2-1 TRBV12-3/TRBV12-4 CASTWPRTGPGNEQFF TGTGCCAGCACTTGGCCAAGGACCGGCCCGGGGAATGAGCAGTTCTTC
NA many TRBJ2-4 TRBV28 CASSQLSGQKKNIQYF TGTGCCAGCAGTCAACTGTCGGGACAAAAGAAAAACATTCAGTACTTC
NA NA TRBJ2-7 TRBV7-9 CASSSRIAYEQYF TGTGCCAGCAGTTCTAGGATCGCCTACGAGCAGTACTTC
NA many TRBJ2-1 TRBV12-3/TRBV12-4 CASSLAALYNEQFF TGTGCCAGCAGTTTAGCGGCACTCTACAATGAGCAGTTCTTC
NA many TRBJ1-2 TRBV12-3/TRBV12-4 CASSFRERDYGYTF TGTGCCAGCAGTTTTCGAGAGAGGGACTATGGCTACACCTTC
NA few TRBJ2-1 TRBV27 CASSLSHYNEQFF TGTGCCAGCAGTTTATCTCATTACAATGAGCAGTTCTTC
TRBD1 NA TRBJ1-5 TRBV27 CASSTTGFQPQHF TGTGCCAGCAGTACGACAGGGTTTCAGCCCCAGCATTTT
NA many TRBJ2-1 TRBV5-1 CASSLVEDEQFF TGCGCCAGCAGCTTGGTTGAAGATGAGCAGTTCTTC
NA NA TRBJ1-2 TRBV20-1 CSARDRQGIYGYTF TGCAGTGCTAGAGATCGGCAGGGGATCTATGGCTACACCTTC
NA many TRBJ2-1 TRBV4-1 CASSQELGSYNEQFF TGCGCCAGCAGCCAAGAACTCGGATCCTACAATGAGCAGTTCTTC
NA many TRBJ1-5 TRBV7-2 CASSLTRDQPQHF TGTGCCAGCAGCTTGACAAGGGATCAGCCCCAGCATTTT
NA NA TRBJ2-2 TRBV3-1 CASSLPVNTGELFF TGTGCCAGCAGCCTGCCGGTGAACACCGGGGAGCTGTTTTTT
NA NA TRBJ2-1 TRBV20-1 CSAQQNWRNEQFF TGCAGTGCTCAGCAGAATTGGCGCAATGAGCAGTTCTTC
NA NA TRBJ2-7 TRBV7-2 CASSLEWAGGGEQYF TGTGCCAGCAGCTTGGAGTGGGCCGGGGGTGGCGAGCAGTACTTC
TRBD1 many TRBJ2-1 TRBV7-9 CASSPRTGVNNEQFF TGTGCCAGCAGCCCCCGGACAGGGGTAAACAATGAGCAGTTCTTC
NA few TRBJ1-4 TRBV29-1 CSVVVPTNEKLFF TGCAGCGTTGTAGTGCCCACTAATGAAAAACTGTTTTTT
TRBD2 many TRBJ2-7 TRBV5-5 CASCRGGRAYEQYF TGTGCCAGCTGCCGGGGTGGGAGGGCCTACGAGCAGTACTTC
NA NA TRBJ2-3 TRBV18 CASSPVTRSSTDTQYF TGTGCCAGCTCACCGGTGACACGTTCTAGCACAGATACGCAGTATTTT
NA many TRBJ2-3 TRBV7-8 CASSSHTSRDTQYF TGTGCCAGCAGCTCCCATACTAGCAGAGATACGCAGTATTTT
NA many TRBJ1-1 TRBV11-2 CASNMGRGSTEAFF TGTGCCAGCAACATGGGGAGGGGGAGCACTGAAGCTTTCTTT
NA many TRBJ2-7 TRBV6-1 CASSLTPTYEQYF TGTGCCAGCAGTCTAACCCCGACGTACGAGCAGTACTTC
NA NA TRBJ1-4 TRBV14 CASSQYRHAANEKLFF TGTGCCAGCAGCCAGTACAGGCATGCGGCTAATGAAAAACTGTTTTTT
NA few TRBJ2-5 TRBV7-3 CASSLTGRPQETQYF TGTGCCAGCAGCTTAACGGGCAGACCCCAAGAGACCCAGTACTTC
NA NA TRBJ2-2 TRBV14 CASSQVKGKAGELFF TGTGCCAGCAGCCAAGTGAAGGGAAAGGCCGGGGAGCTGTTTTTT
TRBD1 many TRBJ1-1 TRBV20-1 CSADRGLTEAFF TGCAGTGCGGACAGGGGTTTAACTGAAGCTTTCTTT
NA few TRBJ1-2 TRBV20-1 CSAMDRREINYGYTF TGCAGTGCTATGGACAGAAGAGAAATTAACTATGGCTACACCTTC
NA many TRBJ2-7 TRBV11-1 CASSLTGLGYEQYF TGTGCCAGCAGCCTAACCGGACTGGGCTACGAGCAGTACTTC
NA many TRBJ2-5 TRBV2 CASRSQETQYF TGTGCCAGCAGATCCCAAGAGACCCAGTACTTC
NA few TRBJ1-2 TRBV28 CASSQVVYGQTDYGYTF TGTGCCAGCAGCCAAGTAGTCTACGGACAGACCGACTATGGCTACACCTTC
TRBD2 many TRBJ2-1 TRBV20-1 CSAKAMGTSGLYNEQFF TGCAGTGCTAAAGCAATGGGGACTAGCGGGTTATACAATGAGCAGTTCTTC